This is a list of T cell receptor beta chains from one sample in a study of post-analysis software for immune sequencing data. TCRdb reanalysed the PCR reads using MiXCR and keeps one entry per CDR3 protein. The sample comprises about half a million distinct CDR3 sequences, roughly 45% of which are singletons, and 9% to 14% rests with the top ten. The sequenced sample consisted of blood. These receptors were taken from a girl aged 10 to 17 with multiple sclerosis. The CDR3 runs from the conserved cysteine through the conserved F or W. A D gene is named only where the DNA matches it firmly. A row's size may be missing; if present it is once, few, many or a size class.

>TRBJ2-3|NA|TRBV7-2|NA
TGTGCCAGCAGCACCTTAGGGGATACGCAGTATTTT
CASSTLGDTQYF
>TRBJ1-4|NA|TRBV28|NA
TGTGCCAGCAGTTTAACGCGCGTTGATGAAAAACTGTTTTTT
CASSLTRVDEKLFF
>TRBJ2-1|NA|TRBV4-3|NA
TGCGCCAGCAGCCAACCTAACTCGGATGAGCAGTTCTTC
CASSQPNSDEQFF
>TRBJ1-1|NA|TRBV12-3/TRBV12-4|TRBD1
TGTGCCAGCAGTTCCTCGACAGGGGAAGCTTTCTTT
CASSSSTGEAFF
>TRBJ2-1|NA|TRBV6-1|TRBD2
TGTGCCAGCAGTGAGGAAGCGGGACCCACCTACAATGAGCAGTTCTTC
CASSEEAGPTYNEQFF
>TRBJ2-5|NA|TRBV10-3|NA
TGTGCCATATCAGTGGGTCCGACAGGGGAGGGGAAGTACTTC
CAISVGPTGEGKYF
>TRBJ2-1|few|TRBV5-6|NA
TGTGCCAGCAGCCTTAAAGGGGACACACTGTATGAGCAGTTCTTC
CASSLKGDTLYEQFF
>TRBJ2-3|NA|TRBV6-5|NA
TGTGCCAGCCGGACGTCAAGGAGGTATAGCACAGATACGCAGTATTTT
CASRTSRRYSTDTQYF
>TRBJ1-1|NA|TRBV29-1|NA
TGCAGCGTCCGACAGACGAACACTGAAGCTTTCTTT
CSVRQTNTEAFF
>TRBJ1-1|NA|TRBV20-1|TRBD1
TGCAGTGCTAGACATACCTCCACGCGACAGGGCGTGAACACTGAAGCTTTCTTT
CSARHTSTRQGVNTEAFF
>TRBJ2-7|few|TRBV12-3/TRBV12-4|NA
TGTGCCAGCAGTTTAGACAGGTTGAACTACGAGCAGTACTTC
CASSLDRLNYEQYF
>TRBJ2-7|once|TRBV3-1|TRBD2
TGTGCCAGCAGTCCCGGGACCCTAGCGGGAGTTGAGCAGTACTTC
CASSPGTLAGVEQYF
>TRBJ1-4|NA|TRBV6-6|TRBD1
TGTGCCAGCGGGGGACCGGGACAGTTGGGTGAAAAACTGTTTTTT
CASGGPGQLGEKLFF
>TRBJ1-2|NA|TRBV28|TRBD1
TGTGCCAGCAGTCCCCTTCGACAGGGAGGCAACTATGGCTACACCTTC
CASSPLRQGGNYGYTF
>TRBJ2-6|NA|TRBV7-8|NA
TGTGCCAGCAGCTTAGGTTTGCGAGAGTGGTTCTCTGGGGCCAACGTCCTGACTTTC
CASSLGLREWFSGANVLTF
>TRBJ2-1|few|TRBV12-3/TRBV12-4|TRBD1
TGTGCCAGCAGTACAGGGGTCAATGAGCAGTTCTTC
CASSTGVNEQFF
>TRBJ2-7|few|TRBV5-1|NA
TGCGCCAGCAGGGTAGGGAGCTCCTACGAGCAGTACTTC
CASRVGSSYEQYF
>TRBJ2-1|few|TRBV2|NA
TGTGCCAGCAGGCGACAGGACGCCTACAATGAGCAGTTCTTC
CASRRQDAYNEQFF
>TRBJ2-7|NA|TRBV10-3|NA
TGTGCCATCAGATCCGGGACCCCGGACGAGCAGTACTTC
CAIRSGTPDEQYF
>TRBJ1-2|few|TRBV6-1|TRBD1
TGTGCCAGCAGGATGGACAGGGAGGTCCATGGCTACACCTTC
CASRMDREVHGYTF
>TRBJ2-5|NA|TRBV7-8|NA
TGTGCCAGCAAAACACTAGCCCAAGAGACCCAGTACTTC
CASKTLAQETQYF
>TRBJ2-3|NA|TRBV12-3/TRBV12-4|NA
TGTGCCAGCAGTTTGGCCCCCGTGATAACAGATACGCAGTATTTT
CASSLAPVITDTQYF
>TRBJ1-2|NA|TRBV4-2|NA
TGTGCCAGCAGCCAAGAAAGGGGTGCCCAGGGGCCCTATGGCTACACCTTC
CASSQERGAQGPYGYTF
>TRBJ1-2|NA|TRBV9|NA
TGTGCCAGCAGCGTTTTTGAAGGGCAGGGATACTATGGCTACACCTTC
CASSVFEGQGYYGYTF
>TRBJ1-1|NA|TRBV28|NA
TGTGCCAGCAGTCCCGTCCCGGGAGGCACTGAAGCTTTCTTT
CASSPVPGGTEAFF
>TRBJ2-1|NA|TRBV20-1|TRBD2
TGCAGTGCCAAACTAGCGCCGGGGCAGTTCTTC
CSAKLAPGQFF
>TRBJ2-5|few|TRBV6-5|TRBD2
TGTGCCAGCCAGCGGGAGCGTGGGGAGACCCAGTACTTC
CASQRERGETQYF
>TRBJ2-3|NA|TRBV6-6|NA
TGTGCCAGCAGGACAGATTCAACAGATACGCAGTATTTT
CASRTDSTDTQYF
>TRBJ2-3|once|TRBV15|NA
TGTGCCACCAGCAGAGACCAGATAGATACGCAGTATTTT
CATSRDQIDTQYF
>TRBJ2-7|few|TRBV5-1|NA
TGCGCCAGCAGCTTACAGGGGAGGTACGAGCAGTACTTC
CASSLQGRYEQYF
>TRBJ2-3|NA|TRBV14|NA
TGTGCCAGTCGGGACCGGAGAACCACAGATACGCAGTATTTT
CASRDRRTTDTQYF
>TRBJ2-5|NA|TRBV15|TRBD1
TGTGCCACCAGCACCAGGAAGGGGACAGGGCTAGAGACCCAGTACTTC
CATSTRKGTGLETQYF